This record concerns one T cell receptor beta chain sequence. Its antigen is unidentified. This sample is part of a study of T cell responses to AZD1222 COVID-19 vaccine. Second doses that came at about 4 or about 12 weeks were put together. General observations from the study: Every sample of the repertoires postdated the peak T cell response. Seropositive status at baseline applied to only a handful of AZD1222 recipients. Donors were chiefly white British, with a greater number of females, and clonal diversity was perhaps underestimated.

Clones were sequenced by immunoSEQ multiplex PCR, and TCRdb holds only the in-frame ones, with some missing. The data contain just under 150,000 clones, about 86% of them seen just once; the ten biggest clones take up about 4.8%. The source is an adult who received the AZD1222 COVID-19 vaccine. Here the sequenced sample was peripheral blood, taken 28 days after the second AZD1222 dose.

Here the CDR3 DNA reads TGTGCCAGCAGCTTAGCCGCCCAGGGGGCGCCGAACACTGAAGCTTTCTTT. Protein product: CASSLAAQGAPNTEAFF. V gene TRBV7-6 combines with J gene TRBJ1-1; TRBD1 aligns across 8 bases. CDR3 length: 17 residues. Trimming took 0 bases from V and 1 from J; bases not matched to a gene: 7. Germline assignment: CDR1 SGHVS and CDR2 FNYEAQ. The entire variable domain, with the rest obtained from reference TRBV7-6 and TRBJ1-1, is as follows: GAGVSQSPRYKVTKRGQDVALRCDPISGHVSLYWYRQALGQGPEFLTYFNYEAQQDKSGLPNDRFSAERPEGSISTLTIQRTEQRDSAMYRCASSLAAQGAPNTEAFFGQGTRLTVV.